This is a list of T cell receptor beta chains from one sample in a study of T cell responses to AZD1222 COVID-19 vaccine. Some clones are missing from TCRdb's copy, which holds only in-frame ones; the method was immunoSEQ multiplex PCR. Of 140,000 or so clones listed, roughly 92% are singletons. Sample: peripheral blood, taken on day 0 of AZD1222 vaccination. These receptors all stem from an adult in good health. The CDR3 runs from the conserved cysteine through the conserved F or W. D genes are given only for firm matches. A row's size may be missing; if present it is once, few, many or a size class.

size	V	J	D	length	DNA	CDR3
-	TRBV18	TRBJ2-1	-	13	TGTGCCAGCTCACCTGGGATTGGGGATGAGCAGTTCTTC	CASSPGIGDEQFF
-	TRBV5-5	TRBJ1-6	-	13	TGTGCCAGCAGCTCTTTGGGGGTCCGGCCCCTCCACTTT	CASSSLGVRPLHF
-	TRBV23-1	TRBJ1-1	-	15	TGCGCCAGCAGTTATAGGGAGGGAGCGAACACTGAAGCTTTCTTT	CASSYREGANTEAFF
few	TRBV12-5	TRBJ2-1	-	12	TGTGCTAGTGGTTTGATTTTGAATGAGCAGTTCTTC	CASGLILNEQFF
once	TRBV19	TRBJ1-5	-	13	TGTGCCAGTAGTATAGCTAGGTATCAGCCCCAGCATTTT	CASSIARYQPQHF
-	TRBV30	TRBJ2-3	-	14	TGTGCCTGGAGTGTAAATAGGTTCGAAGATACGCAGTATTTT	CAWSVNRFEDTQYF
-	TRBV5-1	TRBJ1-2	-	14	TGCGCCAGCAGCTCTCAGGGGACCTCCTATGGCTACACCTTC	CASSSQGTSYGYTF
few	TRBV4-1	TRBJ1-2	-	19	TGCGCCAGCAGCCAATTAAAGCTCCCCCGGGACACCTTCCGCTATGGCTACACCTTC	CASSQLKLPRDTFRYGYTF
-	TRBV2	TRBJ2-2	-	13	TGTGCCAGCAGGGATAGACCCACCGGGGAGCTGTTTTTT	CASRDRPTGELFF
once	TRBV2	TRBJ1-2	TRBD1	13	TGTGCCAGCCCTACAGGGGACAACTATGGCTACACCTTC	CASPTGDNYGYTF
-	TRBV6-6	TRBJ2-3	-	13	TGTGCCAGCAGTGGGGGGAGCACAGATACGCAGTATTTT	CASSGGSTDTQYF
-	TRBV30	TRBJ2-6	-	15	TGTGCCTGGAGCGTCGGGATCTCTGGGGCCAACGTCCTGACTTTC	CAWSVGISGANVLTF
-	TRBV19	TRBJ1-1	-	15	TGTGCCAGTAGTTCCCTCTGGGGCGAAATGGGCCAAGCTTTCTTT	CASSSLWGEMGQAFF
-	TRBV7-9	TRBJ1-1	-	15	TGTGCCAGCAGCCCCAGGAGGGGTCGGAACACTGAAGCTTTCTTT	CASSPRRGRNTEAFF
-	TRBV9	TRBJ2-7	-	12	TGTGCCAGCAGCGTAGAGCAGGGTAGGCAGTACTTC	CASSVEQGRQYF
-	TRBV12-5	TRBJ2-1	TRBD1	15	TGTGCTAGTGGTTTGCTTCTGGGACAGTCCCTAGAGCAGTTCTTC	CASGLLLGQSLEQFF
-	TRBV5-4	TRBJ1-2	-	17	TGTGCCAGCAGCTCAGGACCGGGCGGGGTTTCTAACTATGGCTACACCTTC	CASSSGPGGVSNYGYTF
-	TRBV6-4	TRBJ2-1	-	12	TGTGCCAGCAGACCCCTAGAGACTGAGCAGTTCTTC	CASRPLETEQFF